This TCR beta chain was identified in a study of shared clonotypes between healthy human individuals. This CDR3 contains 15 residues. Trimming took off 1 base at V and 3 bases at J, with 13 bases between the two ends. The germline V gene has CDR1 SGHRS and CDR2 YFSETQ. Profiled with immunoSEQ multiplex PCR; TCRdb holds only in-frame clones, not every one. Among about 490,000 clones listed, about 80% were seen once. Sequencing used PBMCs. The chain recombines TRBV5-1 with TRBJ1-1; TRBD1 might be the D (6 bases). This clonotype originated in a middle-aged woman in good health. Some clones in this sample may be carry-over from other donors' samples. The CDR3 DNA follows: TGCGCCAGCAGCTTGACAGGGAATCGAGACACTGAAGCTTTCTTT. Its protein is CASSLTGNRDTEAFF.